This passage covers 13 T cell receptor beta chains from one sample sequenced in a study of response to subunit inactivated influenza vaccine. Each CDR3 protein gets one entry after TCRdb re-called the RT-PCR reads with MiXCR. There are over 750,000 distinct CDR3 sequences in the sample; about 20% occur only once, and roughly a tenth lies in the top ten. Sequenced material: PBMCs from blood, taken around 5 days after vaccination. The origin of the receptors is a man aged 50 to 60 who received an inactivated influenza vaccine.

This clonotype was observed a handful of times. The CDR3 reads CASRPLANTEAFF. The CDR3 nucleotides are TGTGCCAGCAGACCACTAGCGAACACTGAAGCTTTCTTT. V is TRBV12-3 or TRBV12-4 and J is TRBJ1-1; D unresolved. The CDR3 is 13 amino acids. Trimming removed 6 bases from V and 1 base from J, with 9 bases in between.

The chain joins TRBV12-3 or TRBV12-4 to TRBJ2-3; D remains unclear. V shed 4 bases and J shed 2 bases, with 10 bases lying between them. The CDR3 is 14 residues long. DNA for the CDR3: TGTGCCAGCAGTTGGGCAGATACCACAGATACGCAGTATTTT. It yields the protein CASSWADTTDTQYF.

At least ten counts were recorded for this clonotype. The chain is built from TRBV6-1 and TRBJ2-2, with 8 bases identical to TRBD1. The CDR3 extends over 14 amino acids. V dropped 6 bases and J dropped 7; count of bases not matched to a gene: 7. Germline lookup yields CDR1 MNHNS and CDR2 SASEGT. The CDR3 is CASSPGQVYGELFF. CDR3 in DNA: TGTGCCAGCAGCCCGGGACAGGTTTACGGGGAGCTGTTTTTT.

This clonotype was recorded a few times. The V and J genes are TRBV28 and TRBJ2-3; TRBD1 matches at 10 bases. V lost 8 bases, J lost 0 bases, and 8 bases stayed unmatched. This CDR3 has 16 amino acids. CDR1 and CDR2 from the germline V gene are MDHEN and SYDVKM. The CDR3, as DNA: TGTGCCAGCCCTCCGAGACAGGGGGCTAGCACAGATACGCAGTATTTT. Its protein is CASPPRQGASTDTQYF.

This clonotype was picked up a small number of times. CDR3 in DNA: TGTGCCAGCAGCTTGAGTTGGGCGATTCAAGATACGCAGTATTTT. The encoded protein is CASSLSWAIQDTQYF. The chain combines TRBV5-5 with TRBJ2-3, with D uncertain. This CDR3 spans 15 amino acids. The germline V and J ends were trimmed by 1 base and 5 bases, with 14 bases remaining between them. Germline CDR1 is SGHKS and CDR2 is YYEKEE (reference sequence).

This clonotype was counted many times. The chain employs TRBV5-4 and TRBJ2-3; TRBD2 matches at 9 bases. V was pared by 3 bases and J by 4 bases, with 9 bases of the junction left unmatched. In germline, CDR1 is SGHNT, CDR2 YYREEE (reference sequence). This CDR3 spans 16 amino acids. CDR3 sequence: CASSSLGTSRSDTQYF. CDR3 bases: TGTGCCAGCAGCTCACTAGGGACTAGCAGATCAGATACGCAGTATTTT.

This chain uses TRBV7-2 with TRBJ1-4; TRBD1 agrees at 11 bases. J was trimmed by 4 bases and V by 3 bases; bases with no gene match: 7. The CDR3 covers 17 residues. CDR1 and CDR2 (germline): SGHTA, FQGNSA. The CDR3 sequence is CASSFRTGGRVNEKLFF. CDR3 nucleotide sequence: TGTGCCAGCAGCTTTAGGACAGGGGGCAGAGTTAATGAAAAACTGTTTTTT. The complete variable domain, with remaining parts taken from reference TRBV7-2 and TRBJ1-4, reads GAGVSQSPSNKVTEKGKDVELRCDPISGHTALYWYRQSLGQGLEFLIYFQGNSAPDKSGLPSDRFSAERTGGSVSTLTIQRTQQEDSAVYLCASSFRTGGRVNEKLFFGSGTQLSVL.

This clonotype was recorded a few times. The chain couples TRBV10-3 to TRBJ2-3; a possible D gene is TRBD2 (6 bases). Germline CDR1 and CDR2: ENHRY and SYGVKD. V gave up 4 bases and J gave up 4 bases, with 12 bases separating them. The CDR3 length is 14 residues. This CDR3 is CAISVRLVSDTQYF. CDR3 coding DNA: TGTGCCATCAGTGTAAGACTAGTATCAGATACGCAGTATTTT.

The chain recombines TRBV6-1 with TRBJ1-1, with D maybe TRBD1 (5 bases). The germline V gene has CDR1 MNHNS and CDR2 SASEGT. The CDR3 runs to 19 residues. Trimming took off 6 bases at V and 7 bases at J, with 33 bases between the two ends. For the CDR3, the DNA is TGTGCCAGCAGATCAACTACCGAAGGCAGGGTCGGCCCACGCGGTGAAGCTTTCTTT. Its translation: CASRSTTEGRVGPRGEAFF.

The chain recombines TRBV5-1 with TRBJ2-3; possible D gene TRBD2, 6 bases. V was trimmed by 4 bases and J by 0 bases, leaving 12 bases between them. Germline values: CDR1 SGHRS, CDR2 YFSETQ. CDR3 length: 15 residues. The CDR3 protein is CASSPYGTSTDTQYF. The DNA of the CDR3 is TGCGCCAGCAGCCCCTATGGGACTAGCACAGATACGCAGTATTTT. The whole variable domain, remainder taken from reference TRBV5-1 and TRBJ2-3, is KAGVTQTPRYLIKTRGQQVTLSCSPISGHRSVSWYQQTPGQGLQFLFEYFSETQRNKGNFPGRFSGRQFSNSRSEMNVSTLELGDSALYLCASSPYGTSTDTQYFGPGTRLTVL.

The rearrangement joins TRBV7-2 to TRBJ1-1, with D hard to call. The CDR3 extends over 14 amino acids. V dropped 3 bases and J dropped 0 bases, with 8 bases sitting between them. CDR1 SGHTA and CDR2 FQGNSA come from the germline V gene. The CDR3 sequence: CASSFRSLNTEAFF. CDR3 DNA sequence: TGTGCCAGCAGCTTCCGGTCCTTGAACACTGAAGCTTTCTTT.

This sequence joins TRBV10-3 and TRBJ1-1; D possibly corresponds to TRBD1 (5 bases). The V end lost 6 bases, the J end lost 0 bases, and 17 bases lay between the germline ends. The CDR3 covers 16 residues. Germline CDR1 and CDR2: ENHRY and SYGVKD. CDR3 amino acids: CAIRGIRGGVNTEAFF. The CDR3 DNA sequence: TGTGCCATCAGAGGGATCCGTGGGGGGGTGAACACTGAAGCTTTCTTT.

CDR3 nucleotides: TGTGCCAGCAGCGTGGGACTAGCGGGGGGGCCAGATACGCAGTATTTT. It is translated as CASSVGLAGGPDTQYF. This rearrangement joins TRBV2 to TRBJ2-3; 16 nucleotides agree with TRBD2. V dropped 6 bases and J dropped 4; count of bases not matched to a gene: 4. Germline V CDR1 and CDR2: SNHLY, FYNNEI. The CDR3 loop spans 16 amino acids.